Listed here is a single TCR beta chain. Its antigen is undetermined. This sample includes further DNA sequences coding for the same CDR3. The sample originates from a study of shared clonotypes between healthy human individuals. Across the study: Each donor's CD4 naive and CD4 memory cells filled three plates apiece, CD8 naive two, and CD8 memory one. Study-wide results and caveats: Sorted-subset samples were not fully sequenced, rarefaction indicated.

Clones were sequenced by immunoSEQ multiplex PCR, and TCRdb holds only the in-frame ones, with some missing. Of a few million clones in the sample, approximately 92% are singletons; the top ten hold around 0.15%. Germline loops: CDR1 LGHNA, CDR2 YNFKEQ. The ends were cut back, 0 bases at V and 3 bases at J, with 12 bases in the middle. The CDR3 length is 15 residues. Sequenced input: naive CD4+ T cells sorted from blood. Subset meaning: CD45RA+ positively selected. This clonotype was sampled from a man younger than 35 in good health. This sequence joins TRBV4-2 and TRBJ2-7, with D perhaps given as TRBD1 or TRBD2 (5 bases each). The CDR3, as DNA: TGTGCCAGCAGCCAAGAAGGGACGGGTAGCTACGAGCAGTACTTC. This gives the protein CASSQEGTGSYEQYF.